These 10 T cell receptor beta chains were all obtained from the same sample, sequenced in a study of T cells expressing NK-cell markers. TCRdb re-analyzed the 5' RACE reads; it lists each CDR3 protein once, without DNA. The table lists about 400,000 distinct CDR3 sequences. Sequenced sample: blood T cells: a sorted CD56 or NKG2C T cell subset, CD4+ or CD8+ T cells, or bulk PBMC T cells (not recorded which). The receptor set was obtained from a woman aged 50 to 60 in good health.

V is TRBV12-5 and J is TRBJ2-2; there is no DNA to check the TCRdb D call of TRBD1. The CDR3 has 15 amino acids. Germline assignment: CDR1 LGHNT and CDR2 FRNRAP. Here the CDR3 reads CASGRDSRNTGELFF.

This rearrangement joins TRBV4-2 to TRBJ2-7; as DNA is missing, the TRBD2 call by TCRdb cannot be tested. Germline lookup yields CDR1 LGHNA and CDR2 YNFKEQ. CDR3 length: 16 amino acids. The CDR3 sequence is CASSQGLAGGSYEQYF.

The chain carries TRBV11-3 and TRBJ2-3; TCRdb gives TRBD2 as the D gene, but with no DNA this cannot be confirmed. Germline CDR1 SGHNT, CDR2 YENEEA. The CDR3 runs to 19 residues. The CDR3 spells CASSSPLAGSNVGTDTQYF.

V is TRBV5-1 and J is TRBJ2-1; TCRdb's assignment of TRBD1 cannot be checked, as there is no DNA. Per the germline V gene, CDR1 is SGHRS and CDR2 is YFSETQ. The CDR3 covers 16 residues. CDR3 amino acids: CASSSNAGGADREQFF. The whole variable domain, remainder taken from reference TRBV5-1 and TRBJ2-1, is KAGVTQTPRYLIKTRGQQVTLSCSPISGHRSVSWYQQTPGQGLQFLFEYFSETQRNKGNFPGRFSGRQFSNSRSEMNVSTLELGDSALYLCASSSNAGGADREQFFGPGTRLTVL.

CDR3 sequence: CSARESGRATNEQFF. The V and J genes are TRBV20-1 and TRBJ2-1; the TCRdb D gene call, TRBD2, has no DNA to confirm it. Germline V CDR1 and CDR2: DFQATT, SNEGSKA (reference sequence). This CDR3 has 15 amino acids.

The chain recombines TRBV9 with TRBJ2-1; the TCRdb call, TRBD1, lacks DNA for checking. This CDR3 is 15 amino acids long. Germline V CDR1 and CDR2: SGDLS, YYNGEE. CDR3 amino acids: CASTLGGTGNNEQFF.

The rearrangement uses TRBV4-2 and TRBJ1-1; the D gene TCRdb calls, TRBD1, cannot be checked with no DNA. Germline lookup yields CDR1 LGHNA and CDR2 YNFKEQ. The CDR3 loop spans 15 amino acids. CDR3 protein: CASSRRQGADTEAFF.

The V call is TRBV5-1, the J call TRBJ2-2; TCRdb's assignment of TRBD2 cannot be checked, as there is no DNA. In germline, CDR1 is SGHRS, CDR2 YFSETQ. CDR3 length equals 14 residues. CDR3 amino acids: CASRGRRGPGELFF.

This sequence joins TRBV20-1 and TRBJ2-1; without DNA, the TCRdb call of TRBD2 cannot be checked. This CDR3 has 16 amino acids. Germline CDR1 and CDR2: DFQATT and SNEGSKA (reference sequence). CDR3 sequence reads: CSASILASGRLDEQFF.

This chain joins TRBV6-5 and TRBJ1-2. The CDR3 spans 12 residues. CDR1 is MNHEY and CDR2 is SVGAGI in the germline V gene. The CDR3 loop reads CASSPSSHGYTF.